This TCR beta chain originates from a study of identical twins. Whole-study findings and limits: Models, which agreed with sharing between unrelated individuals, nonetheless underestimated the out-of-frame TCR alpha sharing seen in monozygotic twins. The more abundant beta clonotypes in cord blood had fewer insertions, and memory repertoires did not show this. Weaker excess twin sharing was seen among beta out-of-frame sequences.

With regard to this clonotype: The antigen is not known.

It was template switching that added a universal primer site, and there were unique molecular identifiers on the cDNA. TCRdb re-called the 5' RACE reads through MiXCR, storing one row per CDR3 protein. The data contain roughly 250,000 distinct CDR3 sequences, around an eighth of them singletons. Germline CDR1 is SGHAT and CDR2 is FQNNGV. V lost 3 bases, J lost 0 bases, and 14 bases lay in between. This CDR3 comprises 16 residues. The specimen was memory (CD45RO+) T cells sorted from blood. The V and J genes are TRBV11-2 and TRBJ1-1, with D possibly matching TRBD1 (6 bases). The receptor comes from a woman in her late teens or twenties in good health. CDR3 loop: CASSLGARVMNTEAFF. As DNA, the CDR3 is TGTGCCAGCAGCTTGGGGGCGCGGGTTATGAACACTGAAGCTTTCTTT.